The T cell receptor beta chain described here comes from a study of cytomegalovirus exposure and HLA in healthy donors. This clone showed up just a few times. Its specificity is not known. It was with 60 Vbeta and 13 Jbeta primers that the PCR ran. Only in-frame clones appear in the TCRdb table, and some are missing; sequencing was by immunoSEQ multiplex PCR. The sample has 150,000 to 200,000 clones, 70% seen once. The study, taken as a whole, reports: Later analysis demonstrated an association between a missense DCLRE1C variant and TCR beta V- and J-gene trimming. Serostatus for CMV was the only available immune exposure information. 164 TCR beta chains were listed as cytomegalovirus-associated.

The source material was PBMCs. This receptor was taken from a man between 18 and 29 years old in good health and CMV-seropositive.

The CDR3 spells CASSEEASGESYEQYV. The DNA for the CDR3 is TGTGCCAGCAGTGAAGAGGCTAGCGGGGAATCCTACGAGCAGTACGTC. The chain has TRBV6-1 and TRBJ2-7, with 9 bases aligning to TRBD2. The junction had 5 bases not matched to a gene; V was cut back by 1 base and J by 1 base. The CDR3 is made up of 16 amino acids. CDR1 is MNHNS and CDR2 is SASEGT in the germline V gene.